This T cell receptor (beta chain) was profiled in a study of glioma-infiltrating T cells after dendritic cell vaccination. Study-level results: Only a small number of patients had complete blood and tumor samples.

Time point of the sample: after dendritic cell vaccination, including at tumor progression/relapse. None of the glioblastoma patients had an isocitrate dehydrogenase mutation. Trimming took off 7 bases at V and 0 bases at J, with 10 bases between the two ends. CDR3 length: 13 amino acids. Germline CDR1 MGHDK, CDR2 SYGVNS. Generated by immunoSEQ multiplex PCR, the TCRdb table keeps only in-frame clones and is missing some. Of 75,000 to 95,000 clones detected, approximately 75% appear once; the ten largest clones hold approximately 2%. With regard to this clone: Its target is unknown.

This chain joins TRBV25-1 and TRBJ2-7; D not resolved. The source is a human donor with glioblastoma. This material consisted of blood, taken after dendritic cell vaccination. DNA of the CDR3: TGTGCCAGCAACGCAGATTCCTCCTACGAGCAGTACTTC. It yields the protein CASNADSSYEQYF.